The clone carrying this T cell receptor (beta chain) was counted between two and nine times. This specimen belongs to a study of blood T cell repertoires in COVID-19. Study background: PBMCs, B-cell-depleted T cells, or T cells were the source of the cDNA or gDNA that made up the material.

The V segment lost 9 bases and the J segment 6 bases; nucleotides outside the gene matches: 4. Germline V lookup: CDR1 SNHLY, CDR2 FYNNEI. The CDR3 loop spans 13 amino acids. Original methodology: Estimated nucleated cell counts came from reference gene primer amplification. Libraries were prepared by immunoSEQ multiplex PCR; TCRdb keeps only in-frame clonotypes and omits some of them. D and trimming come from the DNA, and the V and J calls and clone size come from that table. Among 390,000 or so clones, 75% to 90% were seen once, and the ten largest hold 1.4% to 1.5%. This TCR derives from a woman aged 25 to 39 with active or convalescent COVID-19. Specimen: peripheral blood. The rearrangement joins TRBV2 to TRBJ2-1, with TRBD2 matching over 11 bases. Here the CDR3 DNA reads TGTGCCAGGACTAGCGGGGATTCCAATGAGCAGTTCTTC. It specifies CARTSGDSNEQFF.